Included here is one T cell receptor beta chain sequence, with context. Its antigen is not yet known. Within one base of it there is no much larger clone, and no base qualities were kept. The library was generated by UMI-ligation and nested PCR. Using T4 RNA ligase 1, a single-stranded oligonucleotide bearing the Illumina SP2 sequence plus a UMI was ligated onto the 3' end of the cDNA. PCR1 consisted of 4 cycles (98 degrees C 15 s, 69 degrees C 30 s, 72 degrees C 40 s), and for the beta primer an equimolar mix of RC1.1 and RC1.2 was used to cover TRBC1 and TRBC2. From PCR2 onward, TCR alpha and beta chains were processed separately, and sample indices and Illumina adaptors were added. The UMI, placed after an 8-base spacer, consisted of 12 random nucleotides arranged as two hexamers with a spacer between them. Libraries were sequenced on an Illumina MiSeq using v2 2x251 paired-end chemistry, with 12 samples typically included per run. To boost diversity, each sequencing library was supplemented with PhiX DNA at about 5-8%. Regarding the original processing steps: The raw reads were converted into FASTQ with bcl2fastq and then demultiplexed by dual indices with Demultiplexor. V and J genes were assigned by Decombinator through tag matching, with a single base-pair mismatch permitted. Collapsinator used UMIs to correct both sequencing errors and frequency errors arising from PCR heterogeneity. CDR3Translator converted Decombinator identifiers to nucleotide sequence, translated to amino acids, and extracted CDR3 using C- and N-terminal motifs. A cluster of KT2 sequences that shared one unique molecular identifier was counted as a single distinct KT2 TCR. Starting from the raw public reads, TCRdb applied fastp trimming at Q25, assembled clones with MiXCR and retained in-frame beta chains. Every entry covers one CDR3 protein and lists the most common genes and DNA from its rows. The V and J calls were determined by TCRdb, not by the authors. This sample lists around 56,000 distinct CDR3 sequences; approximately 13% were detected once. The leading ten clones occupy around 9.9% of the sample.

To test the sensitivity and accuracy of the pipeline, known numbers of KT2, a T cell clone whose TCR had already been sequenced, were spiked into unfractionated PBMC. A range of KT2-to-PBMC ratios was produced by mixing KT2 cells with a fixed number of PBMC. The data belong to a study of quantifying T cell responses using KT2 cells (dated by TCRdb to 2017 to 2019). Context from the whole study: RNA was DNase-treated and reverse transcribed with TCR alpha and beta constant-region primers, mostly using SuperScript III. Under optimum conditions, the efficiency of the T4 ligation step was estimated to be more than 9.5%. To avoid over-amplification, PCR2 was carried out as a SYBR Green qPCR and halted once a predetermined fluorescence threshold was reached.

V is pared back by 6 bases and J by 4 bases, with 12 bases lying between the germline termini. The CDR3, cysteine through phenylalanine, is 13 amino acids long. The sequence is cut down to CDR3 DNA, 39 bases in frame from base 1. Via the germline V gene, CDR1 is SNHLY and CDR2 FYNNEI. Results the study describes overall, beyond this receptor: This TCR sequencing study did not compare the pipeline side by side with other TCR sequencing techniques. Over several orders of magnitude, the number of KT2 alpha and beta sequences rose linearly with the number of KT2 cells put in. KT2 sequences were still detected at the lowest spike-in tested, roughly one KT2 cell per 100,000 PBMC. At very high KT2 spike-in numbers, detection of KT2 sequences reached saturation.

The origin of this receptor is a human donor. The V gene is TRBV2 and the J gene is TRBJ1-2; TRBD1 might be the D gene, on 6 matching bases. Sequenced sample: PBMCs spiked with cells of the T cell clone KT2. CDR3 protein: CASRRQEAYGYTF. The nucleotide sequence reads as follows: TGTGCCAGCAGAAGACAGGAGGCCTATGGCTACACCTTC. With all but the CDR3 taken from the reference TRBV2 and TRBJ1-2 genes, the full variable domain is: EPEVTQTPSHQVTQMGQEVILRCVPISNHLYFYWYRQILGQKVEFLVSFYNNEISEKSEIFDDQFSVERPDGSNFTLKIRSTKLEDSAMYFCASRRQEAYGYTFGSGTRLTVV.